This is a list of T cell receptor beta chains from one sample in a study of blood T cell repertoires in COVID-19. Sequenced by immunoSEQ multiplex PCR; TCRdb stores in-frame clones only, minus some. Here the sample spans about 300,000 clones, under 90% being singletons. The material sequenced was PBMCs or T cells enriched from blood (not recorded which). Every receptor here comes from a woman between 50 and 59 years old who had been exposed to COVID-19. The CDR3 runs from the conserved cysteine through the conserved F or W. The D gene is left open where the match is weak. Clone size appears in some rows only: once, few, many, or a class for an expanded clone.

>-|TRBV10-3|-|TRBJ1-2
CAISEGSGPGYGYTF
TGTGCCATCAGTGAGGGCTCGGGTCCGGGCTATGGCTACACCTTC
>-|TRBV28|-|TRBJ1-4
CASSSGGGDDEKLFF
TGTGCCAGCTCCTCGGGTGGAGGGGATGATGAAAAACTGTTTTTT
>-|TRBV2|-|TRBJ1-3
CASSEFGSSGNTIYF
TGTGCCAGCAGTGAATTCGGGTCCTCTGGAAACACCATATATTTT
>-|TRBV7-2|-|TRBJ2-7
CASSLAGQRYEQYF
TGTGCCAGCAGCTTAGCCGGACAGCGTTACGAGCAGTACTTC
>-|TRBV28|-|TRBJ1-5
CASSLGAGVHQPQHF
TGTGCCAGCAGTTTGGGGGCCGGTGTGCATCAGCCCCAGCATTTT
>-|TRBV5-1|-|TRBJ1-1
CASSPTGTGNTEAFF
TGCGCCAGCAGCCCCACAGGCACGGGGAACACTGAAGCTTTCTTT
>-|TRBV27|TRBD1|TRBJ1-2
CASSTTGYYGYTF
TGTGCCAGCAGTACGACAGGGTACTATGGCTACACCTTC
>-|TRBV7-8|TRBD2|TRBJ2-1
CASSLRTSGGVSYNEQFF
TGTGCCAGCAGCTTAAGGACTAGCGGGGGGGTTTCCTACAATGAGCAGTTCTTC
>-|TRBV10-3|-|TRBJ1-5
CAISVLDSPPPHYSNQPQHF
TGTGCCATCAGTGTTCTCGACAGTCCCCCGCCTCACTATAGCAATCAGCCCCAGCATTTT
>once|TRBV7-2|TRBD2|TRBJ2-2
CASSLVGLAGGELFF
TGTGCCAGCAGCTTAGTTGGGCTAGCGGGCGGGGAGCTGTTTTTT
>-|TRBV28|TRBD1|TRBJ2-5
CASRTGGQETQYF
TGTGCCAGCAGGACAGGGGGGCAAGAGACCCAGTACTTC
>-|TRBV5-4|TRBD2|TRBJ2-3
CASSLKRGGPPDTQYF
TGTGCCAGCAGCTTGAAGCGGGGGGGCCCTCCAGATACGCAGTATTTT
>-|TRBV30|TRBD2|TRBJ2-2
CAWSPIAGLGGELFF
TGTGCCTGGAGTCCGATAGCGGGGCTTGGCGGGGAGCTGTTTTTT
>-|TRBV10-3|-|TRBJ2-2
CAISVGASEGTGELFF
TGTGCCATCAGTGTAGGAGCTAGCGAGGGCACCGGGGAGCTGTTTTTT
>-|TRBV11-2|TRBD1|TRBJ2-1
CASSMGQARNEQFF
TGTGCCAGCAGCATGGGACAGGCTCGGAATGAGCAGTTCTTC
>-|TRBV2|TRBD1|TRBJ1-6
CASRWTGVSYNSPLHF
TGTGCCAGCAGGTGGACAGGGGTTTCCTATAATTCACCCCTCCACTTT
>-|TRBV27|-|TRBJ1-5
CASDVTGNSNQPQHF
TGTGCCAGCGATGTCACAGGCAATAGCAATCAGCCCCAGCATTTT
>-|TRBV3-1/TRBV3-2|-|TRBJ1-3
CASSQMAGGNTIYF
TGTGCCAGCAGCCAGATGGCCGGGGGAAACACCATATATTTT
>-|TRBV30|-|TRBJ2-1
CAWSAQGQRMWNEQFF
TGTGCCTGGAGTGCCCAAGGACAAAGGATGTGGAATGAGCAGTTCTTC
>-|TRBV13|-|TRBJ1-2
CASSLTPTGYGYTF
TGTGCCAGCAGCCTCACCCCGACAGGCTATGGCTACACCTTC
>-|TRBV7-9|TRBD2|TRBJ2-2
CASRDSRGGATGELFF
TGTGCCAGCAGGGACTCGCGGGGGGGCGCCACCGGGGAGCTGTTTTTT
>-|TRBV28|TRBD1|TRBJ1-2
CASSLGTGVYGYTF
TGTGCCAGCAGTCTAGGGACAGGGGTCTATGGCTACACCTTC
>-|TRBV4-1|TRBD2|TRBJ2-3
CASSQPAGGGPGTDTQYF
TGCGCCAGCAGCCAACCCGCCGGGGGGGGGCCGGGCACAGATACGCAGTATTTT
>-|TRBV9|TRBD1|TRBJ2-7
CASSVGTGAEQYF
TGTGCCAGCAGCGTCGGGACAGGGGCCGAGCAGTACTTC
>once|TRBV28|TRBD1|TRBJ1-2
CASRGQPNYGYTF
TGTGCCAGTCGGGGACAGCCAAATTATGGCTACACCTTC
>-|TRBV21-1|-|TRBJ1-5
CASSKAQTGFSNQPQHF
TGTGCCAGCAGCAAAGCCCAAACAGGGTTCAGCAATCAGCCCCAGCATTTT
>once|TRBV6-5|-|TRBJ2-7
CATYITGNEQYF
TGTGCCACCTACATTACAGGCAACGAGCAGTACTTC
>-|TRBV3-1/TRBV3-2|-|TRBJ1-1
CASSQAVNTEAFF
TGTGCCAGCAGCCAGGCCGTGAACACTGAAGCTTTCTTT
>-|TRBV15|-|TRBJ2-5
CATSRASLQETQYF
TGTGCCACCAGCAGAGCCTCGCTTCAGGAGACCCAGTACTTC
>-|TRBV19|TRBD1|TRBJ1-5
CASSLSQGARTQPQHF
TGTGCCAGTAGCCTATCCCAGGGGGCGAGAACTCAGCCCCAGCATTTT
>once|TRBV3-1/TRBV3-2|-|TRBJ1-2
CASSQVATNGYTF
TGTGCCAGCAGCCAAGTGGCAACTAATGGCTACACCTTC
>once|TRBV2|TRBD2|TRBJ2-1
CASRAKAGGSDNEQFF
TGTGCCAGCAGGGCTAAAGCGGGGGGGTCGGACAATGAGCAGTTCTTC